These 29 T cell receptor beta chains were sequenced from one sample in a study of neurological immune-mediated disorders. TCRdb passed the 5' RACE reads through MiXCR, listing each CDR3 protein once. Among about 58,000 distinct CDR3 sequences listed, about 2.5% were seen once. Sequencing was carried out using PBMCs. The receptors come from a man aged 50 to 60 with multiple sclerosis.

This clonotype was found many times. The rearrangement uses TRBV6-6 and TRBJ1-3; TRBD1 agrees at 11 bases. This CDR3 spans 17 amino acids. CDR1 is MNHNY and CDR2 is SVGAGI in the germline V gene (reference sequence). After removal of 2 bases from V and 0 bases from J, the junction contained 3 bases not matched to a gene. The CDR3 coding sequence is TGTGCCAGCAGTTACCCGGGACAGGGGGTCTCTGGAAACACCATATATTTT. Translation gives CASSYPGQGVSGNTIYF.

This clonotype occurred many times. The chain couples TRBV20-1 to TRBJ2-5; possibly TRBD2 for D (6 bases). This CDR3 is 14 amino acids long. V gave up 2 bases and J gave up 5 bases, with 15 bases separating them. Germline V gene sequence: CDR1 DFQATT, CDR2 SNEGSKA (reference sequence). This chain's CDR3 is CSARSNLGRETQYF. CDR3 DNA: TGCAGTGCTAGATCGAACCTTGGGAGGGAGACCCAGTACTTC.

This clonotype was recorded many times. The V gene is TRBV10-3, the J gene TRBJ2-1; either TRBD1 or TRBD2 may supply D (6 bases each). Trimming shortened V by 4 bases and J by 3 bases, and 13 bases separated the two germline ends. The germline gives CDR1 ENHRY, CDR2 SYGVKD. The CDR3 contains 15 residues. This CDR3 reads CAISARGGNYNEQFF. As DNA, the CDR3 is TGTGCCATCAGTGCGCGAGGGGGGAACTACAATGAGCAGTTCTTC.

Many counts were recorded for this clonotype. The V and J genes are TRBV12-3 or TRBV12-4 and TRBJ2-4, with D tentatively TRBD2 (5 bases). The germline V and J ends were trimmed by 6 bases and 3 bases, with 6 bases remaining between them. The CDR3 is 12 residues long. The CDR3 sequence is CASRRDKNIQYF. The CDR3 DNA is TGTGCCAGCAGACGGGACAAAAACATTCAGTACTTC.

This clonotype was detected ten times or more. The gene calls are TRBV10-2 and TRBJ2-2; D is uncertain. This CDR3 contains 13 residues. Germline values: CDR1 WSHSY, CDR2 SAAADI. V was trimmed by 3 bases and J by 3 bases, leaving 5 bases between them. CDR3 protein: CASSERDTGELFF. The CDR3 region has the DNA TGCGCCAGCAGTGAAAGGGACACCGGGGAGCTGTTTTTT.

This clonotype was found many times. The chain joins TRBV5-1 to TRBJ2-3, with 8 bases aligning to TRBD2. J gave up 1 base and V 6 bases, and 7 bases lay outside the gene matches. CDR1 SGHRS and CDR2 YFSETQ come from the germline V gene. The CDR3 has 15 amino acids. DNA for the CDR3: TGCGCCAGCAACTTCGTCGGGGGGGGCACAGATACGCAGTATTTT. Translation: CASNFVGGGTDTQYF.

The chain is built from TRBV5-5 and TRBJ1-2; 8 bases are a match to TRBD1. CDR3 size: 17 residues. The trim removed 0 bases at V and 3 bases at J, leaving 10 bases unmatched. CDR1 is SGHKS, CDR2 YYEKEE, per germline (reference sequence). CDR3 region: CASSLAGLSGGYYGYTF. The CDR3 DNA follows: TGTGCCAGCAGCTTGGCCGGTTTGTCAGGGGGCTACTATGGCTACACCTTC.

This clonotype was detected ten times or more. The rearrangement links TRBV6-5 to TRBJ2-7, with 10 positions matching TRBD1. The CDR3 extends over 15 amino acids. V dropped 2 bases and J dropped 3; count of bases not matched to a gene: 4. CDR1 is MNHEY, CDR2 SVGAGI, per germline. CDR3 nucleotide sequence: TGTGCCAGCAGTTACGGGACAGGGGACCTCTACGAGCAGTACTTC. Translating it yields CASSYGTGDLYEQYF.

This clonotype has ten or more counts. The V call is TRBV5-1, the J call TRBJ1-4; D unresolved. Looked up from germline, CDR1 is SGHRS and CDR2 is YFSETQ. Trimming cost V 4 bases and J 3 bases, with 16 bases left between them. The CDR3 runs to 16 residues. The CDR3 loop reads CASSDGSSRSNEKLFF. The CDR3 region has the DNA TGCGCCAGCAGCGATGGTAGTTCCAGGTCTAATGAAAAACTGTTTTTT.

This clonotype has ten or more counts. The chain links TRBV10-3 to TRBJ2-5; D is unresolved. Trimming took 2 bases from V and 5 from J, leaving 9 bases between them. Germline assignment: CDR1 ENHRY and CDR2 SYGVKD. The CDR3 loop spans 13 amino acids. CDR3 residues: CAISEGFGETQYF. The CDR3 coding sequence is TGTGCCATCAGTGAGGGGTTCGGGGAGACCCAGTACTTC.

In this sample, this clonotype turned up many times. CDR3 loop: CASSQQGLVFLSDTQYF. The CDR3 DNA follows: TGTGCCAGCAGCCAACAAGGGCTAGTCTTTTTGTCAGATACGCAGTATTTT. This chain links TRBV3-1 with TRBJ2-3; D not certain. Trimming removed 2 bases at V and 4 bases at J, with 19 bases between. CDR1 LGHDT and CDR2 YNNKEL come from the germline V gene (reference sequence). The CDR3 spans 17 residues.

There are many counts of this clonotype. The V call is TRBV5-1, the J call TRBJ2-2; D remains unclear. The CDR3 covers 12 residues. CDR1 and CDR2 from the germline V gene are SGHRS and YFSETQ. Trimming removed 0 bases at V and 4 bases at J, with 1 base between. The CDR3 protein is CASSLATGELFF. The CDR3 bases are TGCGCCAGCAGCTTGGCCACCGGGGAGCTGTTTTTT.

In this sample, this clonotype turned up many times. The chain is built from TRBV6-4 and TRBJ2-3; D is uncertain. This CDR3 region has 13 residues. Germline CDR1 and CDR2: MRHNA and SNTAGT. V was clipped by 4 bases and J by 2 bases, with 7 bases between them. The CDR3 reads CASSVTYTDTQYF. The CDR3, as DNA: TGTGCCAGCAGTGTCACGTACACAGATACGCAGTATTTT.

The chain employs TRBV7-2 and TRBJ1-2; TRBD1 might be the D (6 bases). This CDR3 spans 15 amino acids. The germline V and J ends were trimmed by 5 bases and 1 base, with 14 bases remaining between them. Germline CDR1 and CDR2: SGHTA and FQGNSA. In nucleotides, the CDR3 is TGTGCCAGCAGCACTGACAGGATGCGTAACTATGGCTACACCTTC. Its protein is CASSTDRMRNYGYTF. Supplemented by reference TRBV7-2 and TRBJ1-2, the full variable domain reads GAGVSQSPSNKVTEKGKDVELRCDPISGHTALYWYRQSLGQGLEFLIYFQGNSAPDKSGLPSDRFSAERTGGSVSTLTIQRTQQEDSAVYLCASSTDRMRNYGYTFGSGTRLTVV.

This clonotype appeared many times. The J gene is TRBJ1-2, the V gene TRBV29-1; no firm D call. The length of the CDR3 is 14 residues. Germline CDR1 and CDR2: SQVTM and ANQGSEA. V shed 2 bases and J shed 8 bases, with 18 bases lying between them. The CDR3 DNA sequence: TGCAGCGTTGAATGGGTGGAGGAGGCGCGAGGCTACACCTTC. Its translation is CSVEWVEEARGYTF. Together with reference TRBV29-1 and TRBJ1-2, the CDR3 gives the full variable domain: SAVISQKPSRDICQRGTSLTIQCQVDSQVTMMFWYRQQPGQSLTLIATANQGSEATYESGFVIDKFPISRPNLTFSTLTVSNMSPEDSSIYLCSVEWVEEARGYTFGSGTRLTVV.

Ten or more counts support this clonotype. The rearrangement joins TRBV30 to TRBJ2-1; D unresolved. CDR1 is GTSNPN, CDR2 SVGIG, per germline (reference sequence). This CDR3 comprises 14 residues. Between the trimmed V and J ends, which lost 2 bases and 1 base, there was a span of 9 bases. This CDR3 is CAWSSGSSYNEQFF. CDR3 sequence (DNA): TGTGCCTGGAGTAGTGGTAGTTCCTACAATGAGCAGTTCTTC.

The table lists this clonotype with many counts. V usage is TRBV15 and J usage is TRBJ2-2; D not certain. Germline CDR1 and CDR2: LNHNV and YYDKDF (reference sequence). The CDR3 loop spans 15 amino acids. The V end lost 1 base, the J end lost 0 bases, and 6 bases lay between the germline ends. The CDR3 bases are TGTGCCACCAGCAGAGGACGGACGAACACCGGGGAGCTGTTTTTT. It is translated as CATSRGRTNTGELFF.

This clonotype appeared a few times. This rearrangement joins TRBV27 to TRBJ1-2; 7 nucleotides match TRBD1. There are 13 residues in the CDR3. The trim removed 6 bases at V and 8 bases at J, leaving 9 bases unmatched. CDR1 and CDR2 from the germline V gene are MNHEY and SMNVEV (reference sequence). In DNA form, the CDR3 reads TGTGCCAGCAGAAGCCCTGACAGGGTCGGCTACACCTTC. It translates to CASRSPDRVGYTF.

This clonotype was seen at least ten times. The chain uses TRBV12-3 or TRBV12-4 and TRBJ2-2; 7 bases are a match to TRBD2. V gave up 6 bases and J gave up 6 bases; unmatched junction bases: 13. The CDR3 loop spans 16 amino acids. The CDR3 spells CASSPFGGGRAGELFF. DNA for the CDR3: TGTGCCAGCAGCCCTTTTGGGGGAGGGCGCGCCGGGGAGCTGTTTTTT.

The sample holds many counts of this clonotype. The chain joins TRBV4-1 to TRBJ2-2, with 11 positions matching TRBD2. The CDR3 runs to 17 residues. V gave up 6 bases and J gave up 1 base; unmatched junction bases: 7. Germline V gene sequence: CDR1 MGHRA, CDR2 YSYEKL. The CDR3 here is CASRRTSGGLNTGELFF. The CDR3 DNA sequence: TGCGCCAGCAGGCGTACTAGCGGGGGATTGAACACCGGGGAGCTGTTTTTT.

At least ten counts were recorded for this clonotype. J is TRBJ1-5 and V is TRBV2; D not resolved. Germline V lookup: CDR1 SNHLY, CDR2 FYNNEI. The CDR3 extends over 14 amino acids. V lost 6 bases, J lost 4 bases, and 13 bases lay in between. CDR3 DNA sequence: TGTGCCAGCAGGGCGGGAGGGTGGAATCAGCCCCAGCATTTT. Translation gives CASRAGGWNQPQHF.

At least ten counts were recorded for this clonotype. The CDR3 sequence: CASSRFKAGGPREQYF. The CDR3 nucleotides read TGTGCCAGCAGCCGTTTTAAAGCGGGGGGCCCTCGGGAGCAGTACTTC. This sequence joins TRBV2 and TRBJ2-7; 9 bases fit TRBD2. The CDR3 loop spans 16 amino acids. Germline V gives CDR1 SNHLY, CDR2 FYNNEI. Trimming removed 6 bases from V and 7 bases from J; junction bases left unmatched: 16.

This clonotype was detected many times. This sequence joins TRBV3-1 and TRBJ2-1, with D hard to call. This CDR3 has 14 residues. CDR1 and CDR2 from the germline V gene are LGHDT and YNNKEL (reference sequence). V was pared by 0 bases and J by 7 bases, with 10 bases between. The CDR3 loop reads CASSQDAPRNEQFF. DNA for the CDR3: TGTGCCAGCAGCCAAGATGCACCTAGGAATGAGCAGTTCTTC.

This clonotype was counted a few times. The CDR3 region is CASKEKGGNTGELFF. The CDR3 coding sequence is TGCGCCAGCAAAGAGAAGGGCGGGAACACCGGGGAGCTGTTTTTT. The chain carries TRBV5-1 and TRBJ2-2; D ambiguous. The V end lost 6 bases, the J end lost 1 base, and 13 bases lay between the germline ends. Per germline, CDR1 SGHRS and CDR2 YFSETQ. The CDR3 contains 15 residues.

This clonotype was seen at least ten times. This chain connects TRBV4-1 to TRBJ1-5, with D possibly TRBD1 on 5 matching bases. Germline CDR1 MGHRA, CDR2 YSYEKL. The V end lost 0 bases, the J end lost 6 bases, and 15 bases lay between the germline ends. The CDR3 is made up of 16 amino acids. CDR3 protein: CASSQEGNQGGQPQHF. The CDR3 DNA is TGCGCCAGCAGCCAAGAAGGCAATCAGGGAGGTCAGCCCCAGCATTTT.

This clonotype was seen many times. This chain links TRBV5-1 with TRBJ1-1; no reliable D call. The CDR3 has 12 residues. Germline loops: CDR1 SGHRS, CDR2 YFSETQ. Trimming took 1 base from V and 5 from J, leaving 6 bases between them. The CDR3 sequence is CASSLRGTEAFF. CDR3 in DNA: TGCGCCAGCAGCTTGAGAGGAACTGAAGCTTTCTTT.

This clonotype appeared many times. The junction differs from germline at one of its ends, possibly a read error. The chain links TRBV29-1 to TRBJ1-2; no reliable D call. The V gene's germline CDR1 is SQVTM and CDR2 ANQGSEA. The CDR3 is 12 residues long. In DNA form, the CDR3 reads TGCAGCGTCGAAGCAGGATGGGATGGCTACACCTTC. This codes for CSVEAGWDGYTF.

This clonotype was detected many times. The chain is built from TRBV5-1 and TRBJ2-5; D perhaps matches TRBD2 (5 bases). This CDR3 is 16 amino acids long. The V end was cut by 4 bases, the J end by 4 bases, with 20 bases between. Germline CDR1 is SGHRS and CDR2 is YFSETQ. CDR3 loop: CASSPVRAQERETQYF. The CDR3 DNA follows: TGCGCCAGCAGCCCCGTGAGGGCCCAGGAGAGAGAGACCCAGTACTTC.

In its sample, this clonotype was seen many times. The CDR3 region has the DNA TGTGCCAGCAGTGATGGGACTAGGGACGGGGAGACCCAGTACTTC. It translates to CASSDGTRDGETQYF. The chain joins TRBV12-3 or TRBV12-4 to TRBJ2-5; 8 bases are a match to TRBD2. The CDR3 covers 15 residues. After removal of 5 bases from V and 5 bases from J, the junction contained 10 bases not matched to a gene.